Listed below are T cell receptor beta chains from one sample, sequenced in a study of long-term antiretroviral therapy in people with HIV. Sequencing was performed with immunoSEQ multiplex PCR; in TCRdb, only in-frame clones are kept and a portion is missing. The table has 25,000 or so clones, roughly 93% seen once. This material consisted of unsorted PBMCs, taken 6.2 years after starting antiretroviral therapy. These receptors were collected from a man in his forties with HIV. Both conserved end residues are trimmed from each CDR3. A D gene is named only where the DNA matches it firmly.

v_call: TRBV7-3; d_call: TRBD1; j_call: TRBJ2-3; cdr3_aa: ASSMGQKLDTQY
v_call: TRBV5-1; d_call: TRBD1; j_call: TRBJ2-7; cdr3_aa: ASSLGPGQGTYEQY
v_call: TRBV2; d_call: .; j_call: TRBJ1-1; cdr3_aa: ASSEAPQRNTEAF
v_call: TRBV16; d_call: .; j_call: TRBJ2-5; cdr3_aa: ASSQSGKRILRETQY
v_call: TRBV19; d_call: .; j_call: TRBJ2-1; cdr3_aa: ASTTGLTYNEQF
v_call: TRBV7-2; d_call: TRBD2; j_call: TRBJ2-7; cdr3_aa: ASSLLAGGYEQY
v_call: TRBV7-6; d_call: TRBD2; j_call: TRBJ2-1; cdr3_aa: ASSEGLAGYNEQF
v_call: TRBV7-2; d_call: TRBD1; j_call: TRBJ2-2; cdr3_aa: ASSGPVTGISTGELF
v_call: TRBV27; d_call: .; j_call: TRBJ2-1; cdr3_aa: ASSLSRFPNEQF
v_call: TRBV2; d_call: TRBD2; j_call: TRBJ2-2; cdr3_aa: ASRELAGGYTGELF
v_call: TRBV5-5; d_call: .; j_call: TRBJ1-2; cdr3_aa: ASSPRANYGYT
v_call: TRBV6-1; d_call: .; j_call: TRBJ1-2; cdr3_aa: ASRIATTANYGYT
v_call: TRBV4-2; d_call: .; j_call: TRBJ2-2; cdr3_aa: ASSPRTSTGELF
v_call: TRBV7-2; d_call: TRBD2; j_call: TRBJ2-3; cdr3_aa: ASSSTDLADHTDTQY
v_call: TRBV7-8; d_call: .; j_call: TRBJ2-1; cdr3_aa: ASSLARILSSYNEQF
v_call: TRBV19; d_call: TRBD2; j_call: TRBJ2-1; cdr3_aa: ASKVAGPNEQF
v_call: TRBV7-2; d_call: .; j_call: TRBJ2-5; cdr3_aa: ASSGGPSGPLGETQY
v_call: TRBV6-1; d_call: .; j_call: TRBJ2-1; cdr3_aa: ASIAAAGPGNEQF
v_call: TRBV5-4; d_call: .; j_call: TRBJ2-5; cdr3_aa: ASTTSGGPPWETQY
v_call: TRBV27; d_call: TRBD2; j_call: TRBJ2-3; cdr3_aa: ASSLEGGRAVTDTQY
v_call: TRBV20-1; d_call: .; j_call: TRBJ2-7; cdr3_aa: SAPNGGRQY
v_call: TRBV25-1; d_call: .; j_call: TRBJ1-1; cdr3_aa: ASSESARNTEAF
v_call: TRBV7-9; d_call: .; j_call: TRBJ1-1; cdr3_aa: ASTPAENTEAF
v_call: TRBV6-1; d_call: .; j_call: TRBJ2-2; cdr3_aa: ASSEGGRLPPSTGELF
v_call: TRBV23-1; d_call: .; j_call: TRBJ1-5; cdr3_aa: ASSQIRGQPQH
v_call: TRBV29-1; d_call: .; j_call: TRBJ1-1; cdr3_aa: SVARGATEAF
v_call: TRBV10-2; d_call: .; j_call: TRBJ2-2; cdr3_aa: ASSGQGELF
v_call: TRBV25-1; d_call: .; j_call: TRBJ1-2; cdr3_aa: ASSESWGRLGYT
v_call: TRBV11-2; d_call: TRBD1; j_call: TRBJ1-6; cdr3_aa: ASSTGVWGQGNSPLH
v_call: TRBV25-1; d_call: .; j_call: TRBJ1-3; cdr3_aa: ASSEERTGNTIY
v_call: TRBV28; d_call: TRBD2; j_call: TRBJ2-1; cdr3_aa: ASSPSGRAANEQF
v_call: TRBV6-5; d_call: .; j_call: TRBJ2-7; cdr3_aa: ASSEWGPPYEQY
v_call: TRBV5-4; d_call: .; j_call: TRBJ2-7; cdr3_aa: ASSSTGLGGAEQY
v_call: TRBV7-2; d_call: .; j_call: TRBJ1-1; cdr3_aa: ASSPFQMNTEAF
v_call: TRBV11-2; d_call: .; j_call: TRBJ2-3; cdr3_aa: ASSSRAAAPGDTQY
v_call: TRBV15; d_call: .; j_call: TRBJ1-1; cdr3_aa: ATSREQNTEAF
v_call: TRBV6-5; d_call: TRBD2; j_call: TRBJ2-3; cdr3_aa: ASSSRWTSGTDTQY
v_call: TRBV19; d_call: .; j_call: TRBJ1-2; cdr3_aa: ASSMGTLNYGYT
v_call: TRBV4-3; d_call: .; j_call: TRBJ2-1; cdr3_aa: ASSQYDGGNNEQF
v_call: TRBV11-3; d_call: TRBD2; j_call: TRBJ2-3; cdr3_aa: ASSGRTSPDTQY
v_call: TRBV7-9; d_call: .; j_call: TRBJ2-4; cdr3_aa: ASSSAGFPIQY
v_call: TRBV9; d_call: TRBD2; j_call: TRBJ2-1; cdr3_aa: ASSVDLAGGTEQF
v_call: TRBV18; d_call: TRBD1; j_call: TRBJ1-5; cdr3_aa: ASSRQGALNQPQH